This is a list of T cell receptor beta chains from one sample in a study of blood T cell repertoires in COVID-19. Produced via immunoSEQ multiplex PCR; TCRdb's table is partial and in-frame only. The profile shows fewer than 200,000 clones, roughly 90% of them singletons. The sample taken for sequencing was peripheral blood. Source of these receptors: a man in his fifties with acute or convalescent COVID-19. Both conserved end residues are part of each CDR3. Each record gives: clone size, J gene, D gene, V gene, CDR3 DNA, CDR3 protein. D genes are given only for firm matches. Clone sizes are given selectively: once, few, many, or a class where the clone is expanded.

NA TRBJ2-3 TRBD2 TRBV5-4 TGTGCCAGCAGCGGAGCGGGAGCAGGAAAAGATACGCAGTATTTT CASSGAGAGKDTQYF
few TRBJ2-1 TRBD2 TRBV7-9 TGTGCCAGCGAGCGGGGGGCCCACAATGAGCAGTTCTTC CASERGAHNEQFF
NA TRBJ2-7 TRBD2 TRBV27 TGTGCCAGCAGTCCAACTAGCGGGATCGCCTACGAGCAGTACTTC CASSPTSGIAYEQYF
NA TRBJ1-2 NA TRBV16 TGTGCCAGCAGCCCCACAAAGGGACCAGGGGACGCCTACACCTTC CASSPTKGPGDAYTF
NA TRBJ2-7 NA TRBV2 TGTGCCAGCAGTTCAGGGTACGAGCAGTACTTC CASSSGYEQYF
NA TRBJ1-1 TRBD1 TRBV12-5 TGTGCTAGTGGTTTGGTACTTGACAGGGGGACGAACACTGAAGCTTTCTTT CASGLVLDRGTNTEAFF
NA TRBJ2-1 TRBD2 TRBV2 TGTGCCAGCAGCGATTCTCTAGCGGAAGCTGGTAATGAGCAGTTCTTC CASSDSLAEAGNEQFF
NA TRBJ1-5 TRBD1 TRBV25-1 TGTGCCAGCAGGGCAGGGGGTGATCAGCCCCAGCATTTT CASRAGGDQPQHF
NA TRBJ1-1 NA TRBV18 TGTGCCAGCTCAGCGGGGAACACTGAAGCTTTCTTT CASSAGNTEAFF
NA TRBJ2-5 TRBD2 TRBV28 TGTGCCAGCACCTGGGGTAGCGGGAGTGAGACCCAGTACTTC CASTWGSGSETQYF
NA TRBJ1-5 NA TRBV6-5 TGTGCCAGCTCCGATCTCCGGGGGGCCCAGCATTTT CASSDLRGAQHF
NA TRBJ2-6 NA TRBV5-1 TGCGCCAGCAGCTTTCTTAGCTCTGGGGCCAACGTCCTGACTTTC CASSFLSSGANVLTF
NA TRBJ2-2 NA TRBV5-1 TGCGCCAGCAGCCCAACAGCACAAACGAACACCGGGGAGCTGTTTTTT CASSPTAQTNTGELFF
NA TRBJ1-1 TRBD1 TRBV27 TGTGCCAGCAGACATACCCGGGACAGATGGAACACTGAAGCTTTCTTT CASRHTRDRWNTEAFF
NA TRBJ1-2 NA TRBV27 TGTGCCAGCAGCAACCTCCGACGAGGGGGATATGCTTATGGCTACACCTTC CASSNLRRGGYAYGYTF
NA TRBJ2-1 NA TRBV5-1 TGCGCCAGCAGCTTTGGGGCCATCACCTACAATGAGCAGTTCTTC CASSFGAITYNEQFF
NA TRBJ2-1 NA TRBV2 TGTGCCAGCAGTGATCCGGGTTCGGGCAATGAGCAGTTCTTC CASSDPGSGNEQFF
once TRBJ1-5 NA TRBV7-9 TGTGCCAGCAGCCCTGGACAGACTAGCAATCAGCCCCAGCATTTT CASSPGQTSNQPQHF
NA TRBJ1-5 TRBD1 TRBV28 TGTGCCAGCAGTACCTCAGGGGGAAACAATCAGCCCCAGCATTTT CASSTSGGNNQPQHF
NA TRBJ2-2 NA TRBV9 TGTGCCAGCAGCCCTTCCCGCGGACTCAACACCGGGGAGCTGTTTTTT CASSPSRGLNTGELFF
NA TRBJ1-4 TRBD1 TRBV5-1 TGCGCCAGCAGCGTAGGGGGCCCGAATGAAAAACTGTTTTTT CASSVGGPNEKLFF
few TRBJ2-1 TRBD1 TRBV15 TGTGCCACCAGCAGAGGCCAGACAGGGGGTCCCAACAATGGTGAGCAGTTCTTC CATSRGQTGGPNNGEQFF
few TRBJ2-2 NA TRBV28 TGTGCCAGCAGTTTAGCCCAGACATACGGGGAGCTGTTTTTT CASSLAQTYGELFF
once TRBJ2-3 NA TRBV5-8 TGTGCCAGCACCCTCCGAGGACTATTCACAGATACGCAGTATTTT CASTLRGLFTDTQYF
few TRBJ2-3 NA TRBV27 TGTGCCAGCAGTTTATTAGGGCTAGCAAACACAGATACGCAGTATTTT CASSLLGLANTDTQYF
NA TRBJ2-5 TRBD1 TRBV7-7 TGTGCCAGCAGCGCAACAGGGGACCTTTCTGTAGAGACCCAGTACTTC CASSATGDLSVETQYF
NA TRBJ1-4 NA TRBV15 TGTGCCACCAGCAGAGGGAGGGACACTAATGAAAAACTGTTTTTT CATSRGRDTNEKLFF
few TRBJ1-5 NA TRBV12-3/TRBV12-4 TGTGCCAGCAGAGGACAGAACAATCAGCCCCAGCATTTT CASRGQNNQPQHF
NA TRBJ2-5 NA TRBV5-1 TGCGCCAGCAGCCTGGACATTTGGGAGACCCAGTACTTC CASSLDIWETQYF
NA TRBJ2-1 TRBD2 TRBV3-1/TRBV3-2 TGTGCCAGCAGCTCGGGACTAGCGGAAACCTACAATGAGCAGTTCTTC CASSSGLAETYNEQFF
NA TRBJ1-2 TRBD1 TRBV5-1 TGCGCCAGCAGCCCGGGACAGGGTCCAACCGGGGTTGGCTACACCTTC CASSPGQGPTGVGYTF
NA TRBJ2-5 TRBD2 TRBV15 TGTGCCACCAGCAGAGATCCGGCGGGAGGAGAGACCCAGTACTTC CATSRDPAGGETQYF
NA TRBJ2-1 TRBD1 TRBV6-6 TGTGCCAGCGGAAGGATCGGACAGGGCCCCTCTCGGCAGTTCTTC CASGRIGQGPSRQFF
few TRBJ1-1 TRBD1 TRBV19 TGTGCCAGTAAGGGGGCATACACTGAAGCTTTCTTT CASKGAYTEAFF
once TRBJ1-1 NA TRBV2 TGTGCCAGCAGTGAACGCGGGATACAAGCTTTCTTT CASSERGIQAFF
NA TRBJ2-1 NA TRBV7-2 TGTGCCAGCAGCTTAGCTACAGGGCGCTCCTACAATGAGCAGTTCTTC CASSLATGRSYNEQFF
NA TRBJ2-2 NA TRBV9 TGTGCCAGCAGCGTCCAGGAGGTCGGGGAGCTGTTTTTT CASSVQEVGELFF
once TRBJ2-5 NA TRBV29-1 TGCAGCGTTGAACTACTCATTGCGACCCAGTACTTC CSVELLIATQYF
NA TRBJ2-1 TRBD2 TRBV7-8 TGTGCCAGCAGCTTAGTCAACTGGCCGGCGCAAGCGGGAGTTCCCTACAATGAGCAGTTCTTC CASSLVNWPAQAGVPYNEQFF
NA TRBJ1-5 TRBD1 TRBV28 TGTGCCAGCTTGACAGGGGATCAGCCCCAGCATTTT CASLTGDQPQHF
NA TRBJ2-5 NA TRBV4-1 TGCGCCAGCAGCCAAGGGCCCTTTACCGGGGAGACCCAGTACTTC CASSQGPFTGETQYF
NA TRBJ1-3 NA TRBV10-2 TGCGCCAGCAGTGCTGTTTCAGGGGATTCTGGAAACACCATATATTTT CASSAVSGDSGNTIYF
NA TRBJ1-5 NA TRBV6-1 TGTGCCAGCAGTGGGAATACAGGGACCTATAGCAATCAGCCCCAGCATTTT CASSGNTGTYSNQPQHF
once TRBJ1-1 NA TRBV7-9 TGTGCCAGCACCCGGGGGGGGCGTACTGAAGCTTTCTTT CASTRGGRTEAFF
NA TRBJ1-1 NA TRBV7-8 TGTGCCAGCAGCTTAAACTCTCCAGGCCTTTCAGAAGCTTTCTTT CASSLNSPGLSEAFF
NA TRBJ1-3 NA TRBV11-2 TGTGCCAGCAGCTTAGGGGAGGGAACGAACTCTGGAAACACCATATATTTT CASSLGEGTNSGNTIYF